Listed below are T cell receptor beta chains from one sample, sequenced in a study of OX40 agonist ivuxolimab in advanced cancers. Using immunoSEQ multiplex PCR, the repertoire was profiled, and TCRdb retains in-frame clones only, with some absent. Here the sample spans fewer than 95,000 clones, 85% to 90% being singletons. The input for sequencing was CD4+ or CD8+ T cells sorted from blood, taken in a trial of the OX40 agonist ivuxolimab. The receptors originated from an adult with an advanced solid tumor such as melanoma, head and neck, liver or kidney cancer. Each CDR3 is given with its conserved first and last residue.

j_gene | v_gene | CDR3aa
TRBJ2-7 | TRBV27 | CASRLTYEQYF
TRBJ2-1 | TRBV11-3 | CASSWGLAGRFPDEQFF
TRBJ2-2 | TRBV18 | CASSSGQGSTGELFF
TRBJ2-1 | TRBV27 | CASSPRTSGTNEQFF
TRBJ2-7 | TRBV5-4 | CASSPTLGWEGEQYF
TRBJ1-1 | TRBV9 | CASGGVETEAFF
TRBJ2-7 | TRBV11-3 | CASSLTIYEQYF
TRBJ2-7 | TRBV7-2 | CASSRSSAGVEQYF
TRBJ1-1 | TRBV30 | CAWSTMGVRAFF
TRBJ2-7 | TRBV27 | CASSSRTSGTLIDYEQYF
TRBJ1-2 | TRBV5-6 | CASSLAGPGGYTF
TRBJ2-1 | TRBV4-1 | CASSQERSGRGNEQFF
TRBJ2-3 | TRBV5-1 | CASSSGDRVNTDTQYF
TRBJ2-7 | TRBV18 | CASSPGTEYEQYF
TRBJ2-3 | TRBV7-9 | CASSLDSSRGDTQYF
TRBJ2-2 | TRBV18 | CASSPSGPLRTGELFF
TRBJ2-1 | TRBV9 | CASSVGGVFYNEQFF
TRBJ2-2 | TRBV18 | CASSPPRENTGELFF
TRBJ1-1 | TRBV28 | CASSLDLGRLNTEAFF
TRBJ2-7 | TRBV19 | CASSIARQGAEQYF
TRBJ1-2 | TRBV5-1 | CASSFRGSYGYTF
TRBJ2-5 | TRBV28 | CASSYPVGEMRETQYF
TRBJ2-1 | TRBV5-4 | CASSGDRVVYEQFF
TRBJ2-3 | TRBV7-9 | CASSQVGGGTDTQYF